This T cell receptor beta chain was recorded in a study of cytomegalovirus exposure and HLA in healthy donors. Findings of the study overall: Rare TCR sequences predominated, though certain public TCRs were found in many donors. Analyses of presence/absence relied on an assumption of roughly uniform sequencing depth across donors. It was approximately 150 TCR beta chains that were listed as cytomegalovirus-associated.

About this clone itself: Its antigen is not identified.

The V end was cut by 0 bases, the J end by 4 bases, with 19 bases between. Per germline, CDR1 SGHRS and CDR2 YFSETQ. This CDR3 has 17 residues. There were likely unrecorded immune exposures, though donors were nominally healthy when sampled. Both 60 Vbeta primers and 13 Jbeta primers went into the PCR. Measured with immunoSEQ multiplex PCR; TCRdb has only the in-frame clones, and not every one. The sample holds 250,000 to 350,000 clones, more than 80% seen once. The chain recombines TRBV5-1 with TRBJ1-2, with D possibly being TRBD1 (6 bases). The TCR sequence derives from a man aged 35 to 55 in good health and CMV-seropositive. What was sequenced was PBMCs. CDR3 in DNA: TGCGCCAGCAGCTTGGAGGCAGGGGCCTTGCCGAGCTATGGCTACACCTTC. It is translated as CASSLEAGALPSYGYTF.